These 32 T cell receptor beta chains originate from one sample sequenced in a study of T cells in Graves' hyperthyroidism and ophthalmopathy. Amplified TCR beta CDR3 regions derived from RNA transcripts. The HTBI primer set served for first-round RT-PCR of the TCR CDR3. TCRdb itself ran the multiplex PCR reads through MiXCR, one entry per CDR3 protein. The sample contains about 840,000 distinct CDR3 sequences, roughly 40% of which appear only once. The sequenced sample was blood. The receptors come from a man between 18 and 29 years old with Graves' hyperthyroidism.

The sample holds one count of this clonotype. The CDR3 bases are TGTGCCACCACAACGGGACAGGCGATTAATTCACCCCTCCACTTT. This translates into CATTTGQAINSPLHF. The rearrangement uses TRBV24-1 and TRBJ1-6; 8 bases agree with TRBD1. V lost 8 bases, J lost 6 bases, and 8 bases stayed unmatched. The CDR3 covers 15 residues. Looked up from germline, CDR1 is KGHDR and CDR2 is SFDVKD.

Ten or more counts support this clonotype. This rearrangement joins TRBV20-1 to TRBJ1-2; a weak D match, TRBD1 (5 bases). The CDR3 consists of 12 residues. Germline loops: CDR1 DFQATT, CDR2 SNEGSKA (reference sequence). The CDR3 reads CSSPTGPYGYTF. The CDR3 DNA reads TGCAGCTCCCCCACAGGACCCTATGGCTACACCTTC.

The V gene is TRBV11-2, the J gene TRBJ1-2; no reliable D call. V lost 4 bases and J lost 4, with 10 bases in between. The CDR3 length is 13 residues. Germline V gives CDR1 SGHAT, CDR2 FQNNGV. Here the CDR3 DNA reads TGTGCCAGCAGCTCCACGGCCCTCTATGGCTACACCTTC. This encodes CASSSTALYGYTF. Based on the CDR3 plus reference TRBV11-2 and TRBJ1-2, the full variable domain is EAGVAQSPRYKIIEKRQSVAFWCNPISGHATLYWYQQILGQGPKLLIQFQNNGVVDDSQLPKDRFSAERLKGVDSTLKIQPAKLEDSAVYLCASSSTALYGYTFGSGTRLTVV.

The V call is TRBV20-1, the J call TRBJ2-5; 9 bases are a match to TRBD2. The CDR3 has 14 residues. In germline, CDR1 is DFQATT, CDR2 SNEGSKA (reference sequence). Trimming took 6 bases from V and 2 from J; bases not matched to a gene: 7. CDR3 coding DNA: TGCAGTGCAACTAGCGGGTTTCTTCAAGAGACCCAGTACTTC. It yields the protein CSATSGFLQETQYF.

The V call is TRBV20-1, the J call TRBJ1-1; no reliable D call. The CDR3 runs 14 residues. Trimming removed 2 bases at V and 1 base at J, with 11 bases between. From germline, CDR1 is DFQATT and CDR2 SNEGSKA (reference sequence). CDR3 residues: CSARSGGPNTEAFF. In nucleotides, the CDR3 is TGCAGTGCTAGATCAGGTGGACCGAACACTGAAGCTTTCTTT.

V usage is TRBV19 and J usage is TRBJ1-5; TRBD1 agrees at 7 bases. The CDR3 loop spans 15 amino acids. CDR1 LNHDA and CDR2 SQIVND come from the germline V gene (reference sequence). The ends lost 2 bases at V and 4 bases at J; junction bases unmatched: 5. In nucleotides, the CDR3 is TGTGCCAGTAGTATAACCGTGACAGGGAATCAGCCCCAGCATTTT. Translated, it gives CASSITVTGNQPQHF.

V is TRBV20-1 and J is TRBJ1-5, with a tentative D call TRBD1 (5 bases). The CDR3 extends over 14 amino acids. The V gene's germline CDR1 is DFQATT and CDR2 SNEGSKA (reference sequence). CDR3 DNA sequence: TGCGCCGTAAGGCGTCCAACAGGAAATCAGCCCCAGCATTTT. Translation gives CAVRRPTGNQPQHF.

This clonotype was observed a few times. The chain has TRBV20-1 and TRBJ2-7, with 7 bases aligning to TRBD2. With 3 bases clipped from V and 3 bases from J, the junction kept 5 bases outside the gene matches. Germline V lookup: CDR1 DFQATT, CDR2 SNEGSKA (reference sequence). The CDR3 consists of 13 residues. CDR3 nucleotide sequence: TGCAGTGCTAGGCCCGGGAGGTTCTACGAGCAGTACTTC. It is translated as CSARPGRFYEQYF.

The chain couples TRBV7-3 to TRBJ2-3; the D is unclear. This CDR3 is 13 amino acids long. The germline CDR1 and CDR2 sequences are SGHTA and FQGTGA. The V end lost 5 bases, the J end lost 4 bases, and 10 bases lay between the germline ends. The CDR3 DNA reads as TGTGCCAGCAGCCCCCACCTACCAGATACGCAGTATTTT. Amino acid sequence: CASSPHLPDTQYF.

Concerning this clonotype: This clone may be a read error of a much larger clone one base away. This chain joins TRBV10-3 and TRBJ1-5; D gene uncertain. The CDR3 extends over 14 amino acids. The ends were cut back, 4 bases at V and 5 bases at J, with 12 bases in the middle. Germline loops: CDR1 ENHRY, CDR2 SYGVKD. The CDR3, as DNA: TGTGCCATCAGTGCCGAACCGATCGATCAGCCCCAGCATTTT. Translation gives CAISAEPIDQPQHF.

This clonotype was found once. At one of its ends the junction is not consistent with the germline gene, which may arise from a read error. This chain joins TRBV20-1 and TRBJ2-7; D is perhaps TRBD2 (5 bases). The CDR3 covers 16 residues. CDR1 DFQATT and CDR2 SNEGSKA come from the germline V gene (reference sequence). CDR3 sequence: CSARGGGAGSSYEQYF. In DNA, the CDR3 is TGCAGTGCGAGAGGTGGAGGCGCCGGGTCCTCCTACGAGCAGTACTTC.

The chain combines TRBV7-9 with TRBJ2-1, with 7 positions matching TRBD2. V trimming: 7 bases; J trimming: 0 bases; junction bases outside the gene matches: 3. The CDR3 contains 14 residues. CDR1 is SEHNR and CDR2 is FQNEAQ in the germline V gene (reference sequence). CDR3: CASKSGGSYNEQFF. The CDR3 nucleotides are TGTGCCAGCAAGTCGGGGGGCTCCTACAATGAGCAGTTCTTC.

This sequence joins TRBV15 and TRBJ1-5; TRBD1 agrees at 7 bases. V shed 0 bases and J 6 bases; nucleotides not matched to a gene: 11. The CDR3 loop spans 17 amino acids. Germline V CDR1 and CDR2: LNHNV, YYDKDF (reference sequence). The CDR3: CATSRDKGQGVGQPQHF. The DNA for the CDR3 is TGTGCCACCAGCAGAGATAAGGGGCAGGGGGTCGGTCAGCCCCAGCATTTT. The variable domain in full, with the rest retrieved from reference TRBV15 and TRBJ1-5, is DAMVIQNPRYQVTQFGKPVTLSCSQTLNHNVMYWYQQKSSQAPKLLFHYYDKDFNNEADTPDNFQSRRPNTSFCFLDIRSPGLGDTAMYLCATSRDKGQGVGQPQHFGDGTRLSIL.

The genes are TRBV2 and TRBJ2-5; possibly TRBD2 for D (7 bases). Germline V lookup: CDR1 SNHLY, CDR2 FYNNEI. The CDR3 sequence is 15 residues long. V was clipped by 4 bases and J by 3 bases, with 15 bases between them. This CDR3 is CASSGDTGGEETQYF. The CDR3 DNA sequence: TGTGCCAGCAGTGGGGACACTGGGGGGGAAGAGACCCAGTACTTC.

There are many counts of this clonotype. The chain employs TRBV2 and TRBJ2-7; D might be TRBD2 (6 bases). Trimming took 3 bases from V and 3 from J, leaving 12 bases between them. The germline V gene encodes CDR1 SNHLY and CDR2 FYNNEI. This CDR3 is built from 14 residues. The CDR3 DNA is TGTGCCAGCAGTGAGGAGCGGAGGGACTACGAGCAGTACTTC. It is translated as CASSEERRDYEQYF.

This clonotype was recorded many times. This chain uses TRBV12-3 or TRBV12-4 with TRBJ1-2, with 7 bases identical to TRBD1. J gave up 0 bases and V 6 bases, and 7 bases lay outside the gene matches. This CDR3 comprises 15 residues. DNA for the CDR3: TGTGCCAGCAGCCCTAGGGACAGCTCTAACTATGGCTACACCTTC. Its protein product is CASSPRDSSNYGYTF.

This clonotype was counted between two and nine times. This chain joins TRBV10-3 and TRBJ1-1, with a tentative D call TRBD1 (5 bases). The V and J ends lost 2 bases and 4 bases respectively, with 14 bases between them. Germline loops: CDR1 ENHRY, CDR2 SYGVKD. This CDR3 region has 15 residues. CDR3 bases: TGTGCCATCAGTGAGCCGGGGGTGGGTGCCACTGAAGCTTTCTTT. Amino acids: CAISEPGVGATEAFF.

J is TRBJ2-7 and V is TRBV20-1; D might be TRBD2 (5 bases). The V gene lost 1 base and the J gene lost 5 bases, with 18 bases spanning the gap. The CDR3 runs to 15 residues. Germline CDR1 is DFQATT and CDR2 is SNEGSKA (reference sequence). Written as DNA, the CDR3 is TGCAGTGCTAGAGTGGAACTAGGGCGAATTAACGAGCAGTACTTC. Amino acids: CSARVELGRINEQYF.

In its sample, this clonotype was seen many times. This sequence joins TRBV7-2 and TRBJ1-2, with TRBD1 as a possible D gene (6 bases). The germline CDR1 and CDR2 sequences are SGHTA and FQGNSA. Trimming removed 0 bases from V and 8 bases from J, with 13 bases in between. This CDR3 is 14 amino acids long. The CDR3 nucleotides are TGTGCCAGCAGCTTAGCGTCGGGGGGGCGAGGCTACACCTTC. Protein sequence: CASSLASGGRGYTF.

The chain employs TRBV7-2 and TRBJ2-7; D might be TRBD1 or TRBD2, each matching 6 bases. This CDR3 has 14 amino acids. The V end was cut by 6 bases, the J end by 0 bases, with 12 bases between. In germline, CDR1 is SGHTA, CDR2 FQGNSA. The chain's CDR3 is CASSSWGASYEQYF. The CDR3 DNA follows: TGTGCCAGCAGTTCTTGGGGGGCCTCCTACGAGCAGTACTTC. Together with reference TRBV7-2 and TRBJ2-7, the CDR3 gives the full variable domain: GAGVSQSPSNKVTEKGKDVELRCDPISGHTALYWYRQSLGQGLEFLIYFQGNSAPDKSGLPSDRFSAERTGGSVSTLTIQRTQQEDSAVYLCASSSWGASYEQYFGPGTRLTVT.

The chain couples TRBV7-3 to TRBJ2-7; TRBD1 aligns across 7 bases. V was clipped by 4 bases and J by 5 bases; unmatched bases: 11. The CDR3 length is 15 residues. Germline lookup yields CDR1 SGHTA and CDR2 FQGTGA. The CDR3 reads CASSSPLTGNDEQYF. For the CDR3, the DNA is TGTGCCAGCAGCTCCCCCCTGACAGGGAACGACGAGCAGTACTTC.

This clonotype has more than one count but fewer than ten. The J gene is TRBJ2-7, the V gene TRBV20-1, with D maybe TRBD1 (6 bases). CDR1 DFQATT and CDR2 SNEGSKA come from the germline V gene (reference sequence). V gave up 0 bases and J gave up 0 bases, with 12 bases separating them. The CDR3 runs to 15 residues. The CDR3 region has the DNA TGCAGTGCTAGAGATCTCGACAGGTCCTCCTACGAGCAGTACTTC. Protein product: CSARDLDRSSYEQYF.

This clonotype showed up many times. V usage is TRBV10-3 and J usage is TRBJ1-1, with a tentative D call TRBD1 (5 bases). Germline V gene data show CDR1 as ENHRY and CDR2 as SYGVKD. The CDR3 extends over 13 amino acids. V shed 6 bases and J shed 2 bases, with 10 bases lying between them. CDR3 nucleotides: TGTGCCATCAGGGCAGGGCTAAACACTGAAGCTTTCTTT. Translating it yields CAIRAGLNTEAFF.

J is TRBJ2-6 and V is TRBV10-3; D is possibly TRBD1 or TRBD2 (7 bases each). Germline values: CDR1 ENHRY, CDR2 SYGVKD. CDR3 length equals 17 residues. Trimming stripped 6 bases from V and 3 bases from J, with 18 bases between. CDR3 sequence: CAISFTTGRVGANVLTF. In DNA, the CDR3 is TGTGCCATCAGCTTTACGACAGGGAGGGTTGGGGCCAACGTCCTGACTTTC.

This clonotype showed up just a few times. The V and J genes are TRBV29-1 and TRBJ2-7, with D possibly TRBD2 on 6 matching bases. V shed 4 bases and J shed 4 bases, with 17 bases lying between them. Germline V gene sequence: CDR1 SQVTM, CDR2 ANQGSEA. This CDR3 region has 14 residues. The CDR3 loop reads CSVVPGGGTYEQYF. The CDR3 DNA reads as TGCAGCGTTGTCCCTGGGGGAGGTACATACGAGCAGTACTTC.

A note on this clonotype: The junction shows a germline mismatch at one end, possibly a read error. The chain joins TRBV7-9 to TRBJ2-7; possibly TRBD1 for D (6 bases). CDR3 length equals 16 residues. Germline V lookup: CDR1 SEHNR, CDR2 FQNEAQ (reference sequence). The DNA for the CDR3 is TGCGCCAGCAGCCAAGTATCTGGGACACGGTCCTACGAGCAGTACTTC. It is translated as CASSQVSGTRSYEQYF.

The V gene is TRBV10-3, the J gene TRBJ2-7; a possible D gene is TRBD1 (6 bases). Looked up from germline, CDR1 is ENHRY and CDR2 is SYGVKD. This CDR3 has 15 amino acids. V dropped 2 bases and J dropped 5 bases, with 16 bases sitting between them. CDR3 residues: CAISEEQGDINEQYF. The CDR3 bases are TGTGCCATCAGTGAGGAACAGGGCGATATCAACGAGCAGTACTTC.

This sequence joins TRBV6-1 and TRBJ1-1; 7 positions match TRBD1. Germline loops: CDR1 MNHNS, CDR2 SASEGT. CDR3 length: 15 amino acids. The V gene end was trimmed by 4 bases and the J gene end by 3 bases; junction bases not matched to a gene: 8. The CDR3 spells CASSGGTDRYTEAFF. The CDR3 DNA follows: TGTGCCAGCAGTGGAGGGACAGACCGATACACTGAAGCTTTCTTT.

The sample holds many counts of this clonotype. The rearrangement uses TRBV10-2 and TRBJ1-1, with D maybe TRBD1 (6 bases). Germline CDR1 is WSHSY and CDR2 is SAAADI. The V end lost 6 bases, the J end lost 5 bases, and 16 bases lay between the germline ends. CDR3 length equals 14 residues. The CDR3 DNA is TGCGCCAGCAGGAAGAGAGGGACATTAACTGAAGCTTTCTTT. This translates into CASRKRGTLTEAFF.

The chain links TRBV10-3 to TRBJ1-5; D possibly corresponds to TRBD1 (6 bases). CDR1 is ENHRY and CDR2 is SYGVKD in the germline V gene. This CDR3 has 15 amino acids. V was pared by 4 bases and J by 1 base, with 11 bases between. The CDR3 spells CAISAQGMSNQPQHF. Written as DNA, the CDR3 is TGTGCCATCAGTGCACAGGGAATGAGCAATCAGCCCCAGCATTTT.

DNA for the CDR3: TGCAGTGCCGGGACCCCCGGCGAAATAAACACTGAAGCTTTCTTT. Residues: CSAGTPGEINTEAFF. The chain employs TRBV20-1 and TRBJ1-1, with a possible D match to TRBD1 (5 bases). Trimming pared 6 bases from V and 2 bases from J, leaving 19 bases between. The CDR3 runs 15 residues. Germline-derived CDR1 and CDR2 are DFQATT and SNEGSKA (reference sequence).

This clonotype was detected only a few times. The CDR3 loop is CASSGGTGANTEAFF. The CDR3 DNA is TGTGCCAGCAGCGGGGGGACAGGGGCGAACACTGAAGCTTTCTTT. The chain joins TRBV7-2 to TRBJ1-1, with 10 bases identical to TRBD1. The CDR3 runs 15 residues. Germline V lookup: CDR1 SGHTA, CDR2 FQGNSA. After removal of 5 bases from V and 1 base from J, the junction contained 4 bases not matched to a gene.